The clone carrying this TCR beta chain was seen more than once but under ten times. Its antigen is undetermined. Assay: immunoSEQ multiplex PCR; the TCRdb copy retains only in-frame clones and omits some. Of some 5,600 clones in the sample, 60% to 80% are singletons; the top ten hold over 35%. This sample is drawn from a study of CD8 T cell repertoires and HIV-1 epitope variants. Study-level information: Separate wells received one of Twenty-five Gag or Nef variant peptides. Control wells had CMV/EBV/flu peptides, negative Ebola AY9, or no peptide. The baseline condition was 1M T cells left uncultured.

Sample: cultured CD8+ T cells derived from PBMCs. The TCR sequence derives from a male donor with HIV.

CDR3 DNA: TGTGCTAGTGGTTTGACCTCGGGACAGGGGGCAAATCAGCCCCAGCATTTT. Its translation is CASGLTSGQGANQPQHF. V is TRBV12-5 and J is TRBJ1-5, with 12 positions matching TRBD1. The CDR3 has 17 residues. CDR1 and CDR2 from the germline V gene are LGHNT and FRNRAP. The V segment lost 2 bases and the J segment 4 bases; nucleotides outside the gene matches: 6. Drawing the rest from reference TRBV12-5 and TRBJ1-5, the complete variable domain is DARVTQTPRHKVTEMGQEVTMRCQPILGHNTVFWYRQTMMQGLELLAYFRNRAPLDDSGMPKDRFSAEMPDATLATLKIQPSEPRDSAVYFCASGLTSGQGANQPQHFGDGTRLSIL.